This T cell receptor beta chain came from a study of siplizumab effects on memory and regulatory T cells. Sequencing used immunoSEQ multiplex PCR; TCRdb keeps in-frame clones, though not all of them. Of over 65,000 clones listed, more than 85% are singletons. Germline V gives CDR1 SGHAT, CDR2 FQDESV (reference sequence). With 7 bases removed from V and 3 bases from J, the gap between germline ends came to 10 bases. The CDR3 consists of 12 residues. Source material: CD8+ T cells sorted from blood. The V call is TRBV11-1, the J call TRBJ2-7; D possibly corresponds to TRBD1 (6 bases). The clonotype was recovered from a human donor in good health. CDR3 DNA: TGTGCCAGCAAGGACAGACTCTACGAGCAGTACTTC. Translated, it gives CASKDRLYEQYF. Combining the CDR3 with reference TRBV11-1 and TRBJ2-7 gives the whole variable domain EAEVAQSPRYKITEKSQAVAFWCDPISGHATLYWYRQILGQGPELLVQFQDESVVDDSQLPKDRFSAERLKGVDSTLKIQPAELGDSAMYLCASKDRLYEQYFGPGTRLTVT.